The next 11 T cell receptor beta chains were all read from a single sample in a study of blood T cell repertoires in COVID-19. Assay used: immunoSEQ multiplex PCR; TCRdb lists only in-frame clones, some missing. In the table there are fewer than 250,000 clones, around 86% of which are singletons. The specimen was PBMCs or T cells enriched from blood (not recorded which). The receptors derive from a woman aged 40 to 49 with acute COVID-19.

This sequence joins TRBV28 and TRBJ2-7, with a possible D match to TRBD2 (5 bases). With 5 bases removed from V and 1 base from J, the gap between germline ends came to 15 bases. Looked up from germline, CDR1 is MDHEN and CDR2 is SYDVKM. The CDR3 contains 15 residues. CDR3 loop: CASSVPGLESYEQYF. In DNA, the CDR3 is TGTGCCAGCAGTGTACCGGGGTTGGAGTCCTACGAGCAGTACTTC.

The J gene is TRBJ1-2, the V gene TRBV14; 9 bases fit TRBD1. This CDR3 contains 15 residues. The germline V gene has CDR1 SGHDN and CDR2 FVKESK. The V segment lost 4 bases and the J segment 5 bases; nucleotides outside the gene matches: 8. The chain's CDR3 is CASSLYQTGGYGYTF. The DNA for the CDR3 is TGTGCCAGCAGCCTTTACCAGACAGGGGGATATGGCTACACCTTC.

Written as DNA, the CDR3 is TGCGCCAGCAGCTTGGGGTTGTCGCAGTTATCCTACGAGCAGTACTTC. Residues: CASSLGLSQLSYEQYF. The chain carries TRBV5-1 and TRBJ2-7, with D uncertain. The V gene lost 0 bases and the J gene lost 1 base, with 14 bases spanning the gap. This CDR3 has 16 amino acids. Germline CDR1 and CDR2: SGHRS and YFSETQ.

This rearrangement joins TRBV28 to TRBJ1-3, with D possibly matching TRBD1 (5 bases). The germline CDR1 and CDR2 sequences are MDHEN and SYDVKM. V dropped 7 bases and J dropped 3 bases, with 13 bases sitting between them. This CDR3 has 14 residues. The CDR3 protein is CASTPGGGGNTIYF. As DNA, the CDR3 is TGTGCCAGCACACCCGGGGGGGGTGGAAACACCATATATTTT.

This chain connects TRBV12-5 to TRBJ2-7, with D perhaps matching TRBD2 (6 bases). The CDR3 runs 14 residues. Per germline, CDR1 LGHNT and CDR2 FRNRAP. V lost 0 bases, J lost 7 bases, and 13 bases lay in between. The CDR3, as DNA: TGTGCTAGTGGTTTGGTCACGCGGGGTAGGGAGCAGTACTTC. Translating gives CASGLVTRGREQYF.

The J gene is TRBJ2-7, the V gene TRBV4-2; 8 positions agree with TRBD2. This CDR3 spans 15 amino acids. Trimming cost V 2 bases and J 3 bases; bases outside gene matches: 6. The germline CDR1 and CDR2 sequences are LGHNA and YNFKEQ. The CDR3 loop is CASSQLQAGVYEQYF. CDR3 bases: TGTGCCAGCAGCCAACTTCAAGCGGGAGTCTACGAGCAGTACTTC.

The CDR3 here is CASSLAGEAYNEQFF. The CDR3, as DNA: TGTGCCAGCAGTTTAGCGGGAGAGGCGTACAATGAGCAGTTCTTC. The rearrangement uses TRBV5-5 and TRBJ2-1, with 9 bases matching TRBD2. CDR3 length: 15 residues. CDR1 SGHKS and CDR2 YYEKEE come from the germline V gene (reference sequence). The ends lost 5 bases at V and 4 bases at J; junction bases unmatched: 7.

This sequence joins TRBV24-1 and TRBJ2-3, with 9 bases that match TRBD1. Germline trimming cut 5 bases from V and 1 base from J; bases unmatched to any gene: 3. Germline V gene sequence: CDR1 KGHDR, CDR2 SFDVKD. There are 15 residues in the CDR3. CDR3 coding DNA: TGTGCCACCAGTGTGGGGGACAGGGGCACAGATACGCAGTATTTT. It codes for CATSVGDRGTDTQYF.

This sequence joins TRBV28 and TRBJ2-1; the match to TRBD1 covers 7 bases. CDR3 length equals 16 residues. The germline CDR1 and CDR2 sequences are MDHEN and SYDVKM. V gave up 3 bases and J gave up 1 base; unmatched junction bases: 6. CDR3 in amino acids: CASSFIRGLSYNEQFF. CDR3 DNA: TGTGCCAGCAGTTTTATTAGGGGGCTTTCCTACAATGAGCAGTTCTTC.

V and J are TRBV28 and TRBJ1-2; D might be TRBD1 (5 bases). The V end lost 10 bases, the J end lost 2 bases, and 14 bases lay between the germline ends. Germline V gives CDR1 MDHEN, CDR2 SYDVKM. The CDR3 has 13 residues. CDR3 region: CATLTDSNYGYTF. DNA of the CDR3: TGTGCCACCCTAACCGACAGCAACTATGGCTACACCTTC.

This clone has just a few counts. The chain is built from TRBV7-9 and TRBJ1-2; no reliable D call. Germline V gives CDR1 SEHNR, CDR2 FQNEAQ (reference sequence). The CDR3 is 14 residues long. Between the trimmed V and J ends, which lost 1 base and 3 bases, there was a span of 9 bases. CDR3 DNA sequence: TGTGCCAGCAGCTTAGTTTCGAGTGACTATGGCTACACCTTC. Its translation: CASSLVSSDYGYTF.